This T cell receptor (beta chain) originates from a study of blood T cell repertoires in COVID-19. Looking at the study overall: The study drew acute and convalescent COVID-19 samples from the United States, Italy and Spain. Nucleic acid was either cDNA or gDNA, and it came from T cells, B-cell-depleted T cells, or PBMCs.

Individuals drawn from around 25 US areas were about 18 to 100 years old. Original handling: The assay estimated nucleated cells by amplifying reference gene primers. Repertoires were generated with immunoSEQ multiplex PCR, while TCRdb's copy carries only in-frame clones and drops some. V and J calls and clone size are as listed in that table; D and trimming were resolved from the DNA. The data show hundreds of thousands of clones, about four fifths seen once. Sequenced: PBMCs or T cells enriched from blood (not recorded which). This receptor was obtained from a woman aged 45-65 years who had been exposed to COVID-19.

The CDR3 is CASSQGVGRTFNEQFF. CDR3 nucleotides: TGTGCCAGCAGCCAGGGAGTGGGCAGGACCTTCAATGAGCAGTTCTTC. V and J are TRBV7-8 and TRBJ2-1; either TRBD1 or TRBD2 may fit D (5 bases each). Germline values: CDR1 SGHVS, CDR2 FQNEAQ. V was shortened by 5 bases and J by 6 bases, with 20 bases between the two germline ends. This CDR3 has 16 amino acids.